This T cell receptor (beta chain) came from a study of OX40 agonist ivuxolimab in advanced cancers. From germline, CDR1 is KGHSH and CDR2 LQKENI. CDR3 size: 15 residues. V lost 2 bases and J lost 3, with 13 bases in between. Sequencing was performed with immunoSEQ multiplex PCR; in TCRdb, only in-frame clones are kept and a portion is missing. The profile shows approximately 82,000 clones, roughly four fifths of them singletons. Sequences were derived from CD4+ or CD8+ T cells sorted from blood, sampled in a trial of the OX40 agonist ivuxolimab. This TCR came from an adult with an advanced solid tumor such as melanoma, head and neck, liver or kidney cancer. This sequence joins TRBV18 and TRBJ1-1, with a possible D match to TRBD1 (5 bases). CDR3 bases: TGTGCCAGCTCACCAGCTCAGGGAATCTACACTGAAGCTTTCTTT. Amino acid sequence: CASSPAQGIYTEAFF.